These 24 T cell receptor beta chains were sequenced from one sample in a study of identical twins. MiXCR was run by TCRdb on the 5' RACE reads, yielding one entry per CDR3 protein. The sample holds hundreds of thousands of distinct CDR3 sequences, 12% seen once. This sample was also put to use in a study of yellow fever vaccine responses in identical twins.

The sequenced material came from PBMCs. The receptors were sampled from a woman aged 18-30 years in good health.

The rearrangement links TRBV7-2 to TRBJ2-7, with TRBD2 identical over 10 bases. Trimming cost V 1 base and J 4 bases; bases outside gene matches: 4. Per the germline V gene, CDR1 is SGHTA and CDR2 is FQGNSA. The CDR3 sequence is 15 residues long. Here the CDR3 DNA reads TGTGCCAGCAGCTTAGTTAGCGGGGGGTCGTACGAGCAGTACGTC. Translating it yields CASSLVSGGSYEQYV.

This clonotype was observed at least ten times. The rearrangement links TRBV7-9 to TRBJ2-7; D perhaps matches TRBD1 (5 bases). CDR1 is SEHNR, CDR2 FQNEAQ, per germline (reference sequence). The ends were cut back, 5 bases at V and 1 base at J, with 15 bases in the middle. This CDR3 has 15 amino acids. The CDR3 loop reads CASSLKEKGSYEQYF. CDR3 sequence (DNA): TGTGCCAGCAGCCTAAAAGAGAAGGGGTCCTACGAGCAGTACTTC.

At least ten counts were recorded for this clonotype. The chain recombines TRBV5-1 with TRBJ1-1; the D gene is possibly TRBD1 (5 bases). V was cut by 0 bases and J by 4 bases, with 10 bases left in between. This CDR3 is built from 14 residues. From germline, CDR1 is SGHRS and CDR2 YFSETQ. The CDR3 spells CASSLGQGSTEAFF. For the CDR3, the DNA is TGCGCCAGCAGCTTGGGGCAGGGAAGCACTGAAGCTTTCTTT. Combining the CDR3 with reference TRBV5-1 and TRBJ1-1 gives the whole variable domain KAGVTQTPRYLIKTRGQQVTLSCSPISGHRSVSWYQQTPGQGLQFLFEYFSETQRNKGNFPGRFSGRQFSNSRSEMNVSTLELGDSALYLCASSLGQGSTEAFFGQGTRLTVV.

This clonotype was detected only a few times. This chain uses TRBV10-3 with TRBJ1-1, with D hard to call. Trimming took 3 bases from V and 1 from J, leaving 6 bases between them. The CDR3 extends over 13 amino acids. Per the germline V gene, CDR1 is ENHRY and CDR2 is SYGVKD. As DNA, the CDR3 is TGTGCCATCAGTGATGAAGAGAACACTGAAGCTTTCTTT. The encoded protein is CAISDEENTEAFF.

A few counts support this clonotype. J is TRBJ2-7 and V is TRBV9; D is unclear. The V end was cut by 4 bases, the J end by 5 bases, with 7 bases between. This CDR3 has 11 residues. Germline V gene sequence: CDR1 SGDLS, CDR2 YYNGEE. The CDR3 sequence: CASSKSDEQYF. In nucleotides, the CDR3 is TGTGCCAGCAGCAAGAGCGACGAGCAGTACTTC.

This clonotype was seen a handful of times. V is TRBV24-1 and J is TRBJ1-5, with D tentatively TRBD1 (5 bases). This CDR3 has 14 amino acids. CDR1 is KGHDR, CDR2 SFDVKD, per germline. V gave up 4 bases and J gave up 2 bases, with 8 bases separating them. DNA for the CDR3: TGTGCCACCAGTGAACGGGGGGGCAATCAGCCCCAGCATTTT. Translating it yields CATSERGGNQPQHF.

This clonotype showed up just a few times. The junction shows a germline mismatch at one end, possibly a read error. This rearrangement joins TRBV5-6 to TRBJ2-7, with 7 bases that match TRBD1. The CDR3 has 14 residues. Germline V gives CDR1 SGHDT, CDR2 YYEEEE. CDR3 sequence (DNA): TGTGCCAGCAGTTTGGACAGGTTCTCCTACGAGCAGTACTTC. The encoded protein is CASSLDRFSYEQYF.

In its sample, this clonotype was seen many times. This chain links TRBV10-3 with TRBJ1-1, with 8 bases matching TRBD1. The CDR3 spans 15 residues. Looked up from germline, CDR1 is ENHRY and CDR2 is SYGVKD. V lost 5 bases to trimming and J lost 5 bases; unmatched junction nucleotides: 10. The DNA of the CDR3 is TGTGCCATCAGTTCAACCGGACAGGGAGGAACTGAAGCTTTCTTT. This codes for CAISSTGQGGTEAFF.

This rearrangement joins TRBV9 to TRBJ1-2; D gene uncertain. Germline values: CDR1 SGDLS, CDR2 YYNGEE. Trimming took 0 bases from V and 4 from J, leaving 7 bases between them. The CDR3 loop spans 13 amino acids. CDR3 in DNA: TGTGCCAGCAGCGTAGACAGTGCCTATGGCTACACCTTC. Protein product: CASSVDSAYGYTF.

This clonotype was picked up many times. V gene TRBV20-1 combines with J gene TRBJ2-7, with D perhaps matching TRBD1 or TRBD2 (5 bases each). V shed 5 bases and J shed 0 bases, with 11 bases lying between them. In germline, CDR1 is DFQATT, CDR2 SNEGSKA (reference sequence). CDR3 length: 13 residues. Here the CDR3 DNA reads TGCAGTGCTCCCCTCGGGGCCTCCTACGAGCAGTACTTC. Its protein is CSAPLGASYEQYF.

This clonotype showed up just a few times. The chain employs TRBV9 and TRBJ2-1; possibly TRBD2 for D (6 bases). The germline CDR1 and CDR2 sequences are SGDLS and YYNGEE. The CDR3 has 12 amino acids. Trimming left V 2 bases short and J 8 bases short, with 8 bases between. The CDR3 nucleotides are TGTGCCAGCAGCGTGACTAGGGATGAGCAGTTCTTC. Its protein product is CASSVTRDEQFF.

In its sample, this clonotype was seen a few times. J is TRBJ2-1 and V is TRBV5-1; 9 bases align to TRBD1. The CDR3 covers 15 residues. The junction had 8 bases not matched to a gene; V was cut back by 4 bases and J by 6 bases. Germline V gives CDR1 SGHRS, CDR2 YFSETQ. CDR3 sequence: CASSHPGQGSNEQFF. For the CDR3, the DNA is TGCGCCAGCAGCCACCCGGGACAGGGTTCCAATGAGCAGTTCTTC.

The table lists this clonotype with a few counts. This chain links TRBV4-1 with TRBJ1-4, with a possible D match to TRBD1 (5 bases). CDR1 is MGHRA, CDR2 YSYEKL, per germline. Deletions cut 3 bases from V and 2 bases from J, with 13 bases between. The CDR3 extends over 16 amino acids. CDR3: CASSQAPGPTNEKLFF. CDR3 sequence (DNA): TGCGCCAGCAGCCAGGCCCCAGGGCCGACTAATGAAAAACTGTTTTTT.

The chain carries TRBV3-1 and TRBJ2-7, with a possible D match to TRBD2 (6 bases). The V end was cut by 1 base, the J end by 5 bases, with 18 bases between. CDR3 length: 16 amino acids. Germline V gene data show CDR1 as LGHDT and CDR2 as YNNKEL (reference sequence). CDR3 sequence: CASSQGRGGDSDEQYF. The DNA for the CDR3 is TGTGCCAGCAGCCAAGGTAGGGGAGGCGACAGTGACGAGCAGTACTTC.

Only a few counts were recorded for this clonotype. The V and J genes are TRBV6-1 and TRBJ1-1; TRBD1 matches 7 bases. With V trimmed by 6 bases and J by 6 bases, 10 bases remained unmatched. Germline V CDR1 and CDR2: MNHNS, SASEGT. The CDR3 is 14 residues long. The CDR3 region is CASRTGDRMAEAFF. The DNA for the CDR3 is TGTGCCAGCAGAACAGGGGATAGGATGGCTGAAGCTTTCTTT.

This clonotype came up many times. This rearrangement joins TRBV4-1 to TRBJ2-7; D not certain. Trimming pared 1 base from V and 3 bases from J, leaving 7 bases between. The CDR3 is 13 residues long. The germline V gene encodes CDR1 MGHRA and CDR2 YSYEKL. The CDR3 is CASSQVGFYEQYF. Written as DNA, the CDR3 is TGCGCCAGCAGCCAAGTAGGATTCTACGAGCAGTACTTC.

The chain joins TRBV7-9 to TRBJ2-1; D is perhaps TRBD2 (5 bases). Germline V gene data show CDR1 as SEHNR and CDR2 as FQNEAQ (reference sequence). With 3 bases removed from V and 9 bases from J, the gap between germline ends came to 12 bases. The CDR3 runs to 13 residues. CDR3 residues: CASSLDGISEQFF. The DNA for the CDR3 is TGTGCCAGCAGCTTGGACGGGATCAGTGAGCAGTTCTTC.

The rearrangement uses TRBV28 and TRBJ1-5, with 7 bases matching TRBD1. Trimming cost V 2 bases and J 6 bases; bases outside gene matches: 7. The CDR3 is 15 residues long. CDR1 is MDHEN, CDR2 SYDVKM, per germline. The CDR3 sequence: CASSLRGQWGQPQHF. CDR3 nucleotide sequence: TGTGCCAGCAGTTTAAGGGGACAGTGGGGTCAGCCCCAGCATTTT. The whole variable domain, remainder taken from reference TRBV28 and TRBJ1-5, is DVKVTQSSRYLVKRTGEKVFLECVQDMDHENMFWYRQDPGLGLRLIYFSYDVKMKEKGDIPEGYSVSREKKERFSLILESASTNQTSMYLCASSLRGQWGQPQHFGDGTRLSIL.

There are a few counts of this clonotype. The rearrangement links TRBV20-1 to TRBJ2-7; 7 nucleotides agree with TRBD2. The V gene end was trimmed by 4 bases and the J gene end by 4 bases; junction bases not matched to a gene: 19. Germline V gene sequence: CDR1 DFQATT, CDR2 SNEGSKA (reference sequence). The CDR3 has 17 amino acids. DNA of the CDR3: TGCAGTGCTAACCCCTGGGCGGGGCAGCGGGGAACATACGAGCAGTACGTC. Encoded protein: CSANPWAGQRGTYEQYV.

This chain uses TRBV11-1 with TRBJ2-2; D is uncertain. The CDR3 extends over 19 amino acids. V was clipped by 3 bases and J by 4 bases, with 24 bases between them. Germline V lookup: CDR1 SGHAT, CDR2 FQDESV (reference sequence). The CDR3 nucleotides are TGTGCCAGCAGCTTGAAGGCTTTATGGTCAGGTACTTCCACCGGGGAGCTGTTTTTT. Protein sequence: CASSLKALWSGTSTGELFF.

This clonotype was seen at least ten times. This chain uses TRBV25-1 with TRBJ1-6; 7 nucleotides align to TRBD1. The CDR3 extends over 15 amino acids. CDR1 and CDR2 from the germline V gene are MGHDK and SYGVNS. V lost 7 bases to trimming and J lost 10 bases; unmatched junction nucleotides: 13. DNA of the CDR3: TGTGCCAGCAAAAGAGGACAGGTTAAGGACTCACCCCTCCACTTT. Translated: CASKRGQVKDSPLHF.

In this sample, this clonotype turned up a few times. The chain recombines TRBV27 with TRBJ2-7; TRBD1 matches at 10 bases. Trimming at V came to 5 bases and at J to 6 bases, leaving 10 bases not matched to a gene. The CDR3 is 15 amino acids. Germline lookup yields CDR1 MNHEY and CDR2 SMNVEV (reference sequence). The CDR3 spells CASSATGTGVSEQYV. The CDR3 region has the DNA TGTGCCAGCAGTGCCACCGGGACAGGGGTGTCCGAGCAGTACGTC.

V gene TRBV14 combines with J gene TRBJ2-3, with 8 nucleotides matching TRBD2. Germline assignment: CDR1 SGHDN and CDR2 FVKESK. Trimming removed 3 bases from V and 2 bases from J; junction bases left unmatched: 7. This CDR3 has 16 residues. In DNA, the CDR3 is TGTGCCAGCAGCCAGCTAGCGGGTGACTTCACAGATACGCAGTATTTT. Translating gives CASSQLAGDFTDTQYF.

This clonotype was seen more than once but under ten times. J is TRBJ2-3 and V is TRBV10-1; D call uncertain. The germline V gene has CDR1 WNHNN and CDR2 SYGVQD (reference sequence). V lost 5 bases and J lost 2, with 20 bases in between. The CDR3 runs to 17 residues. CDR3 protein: CASSCRPAQNFTDTQYF. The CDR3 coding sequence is TGCGCCAGCAGTTGTCGGCCAGCCCAAAACTTCACAGATACGCAGTATTTT.